The sequence of this T cell receptor (beta chain) was determined in a study of blood T cell repertoires in COVID-19. Method: immunoSEQ multiplex PCR; TCRdb's copy keeps in-frame clones and lacks some. The data show about 250,000 clones, roughly 83% seen once. This clone was counted once. Sequences were obtained from peripheral blood. The TCR originated in a woman of 80 years or more with COVID-19, enrolled during active disease.

The CDR3 reads CASSPGTSGGETQYF. CDR3 sequence (DNA): TGTGCCAGCAGTCCCGGGACTAGCGGGGGAGAGACCCAGTACTTC. This chain connects TRBV6-5 to TRBJ2-5; 14 bases map to TRBD2. With 5 bases clipped from V and 4 bases from J, the junction kept 3 bases outside the gene matches. Germline CDR1 and CDR2: MNHEY and SVGAGI. This CDR3 has 15 amino acids.